The present entry profiles one TCR beta chain with its context. What it recognizes is unknown. CDR1 is SGHRS and CDR2 is YFSETQ in the germline V gene. The ends were cut back, 4 bases at V and 8 bases at J, with 15 bases in the middle. CDR3 length equals 14 residues. The sample originates from a study of OX40 agonist ivuxolimab in advanced cancers. Whole-study findings and limits: Within 6 weeks, CD4+ and CD8+ blood T cells expanded clonally at 0.1 to 3.0 mg/kg.

Produced via immunoSEQ multiplex PCR; TCRdb's table is partial and in-frame only. Among just over 80,000 clones listed, around 86% were seen once. The sequence was obtained from an adult with an advanced solid tumor such as melanoma, head and neck, liver or kidney cancer. This specimen was CD4+ or CD8+ T cells sorted from blood, taken in a trial of the OX40 agonist ivuxolimab. The rearrangement links TRBV5-1 to TRBJ1-4, with TRBD1 as a possible D gene (6 bases). In nucleotides, the CDR3 is TGCGCCAGCAGCGTCGACAGGAGGGCGGAAAAACTGTTTTTT. Translation gives CASSVDRRAEKLFF.